The 21 T cell receptor beta chains in this list originate from one sample, sequenced in a study of shared clonotypes between healthy human individuals. TCRdb's copy holds only in-frame clones and misses some; the assay was immunoSEQ multiplex PCR. The sample carries 1.4 million or so clones, less than 99% recorded once. Sequencing was done on a sample of naive CD4+ T cells sorted from blood. Subset described: CD45RA+ positively selected. All receptors come from a man in his thirties or forties in good health.

The gene calls are TRBV6-1 and TRBJ2-7; 8 bases line up with TRBD2. CDR1 is MNHNS and CDR2 is SASEGT in the germline V gene. V lost 4 bases to trimming and J lost 6 bases; unmatched junction nucleotides: 8. This CDR3 is built from 14 residues. The CDR3 here is CASSGGGHDLEQYF. DNA for the CDR3: TGTGCCAGCAGTGGCGGGGGGCATGATCTCGAGCAGTACTTC.

The rearrangement uses TRBV5-4 and TRBJ1-1; 7 positions match TRBD1. The trim removed 4 bases at V and 4 bases at J, leaving 4 bases unmatched. Looked up from germline, CDR1 is SGHNT and CDR2 is YYREEE (reference sequence). This CDR3 spans 13 amino acids. The CDR3 loop is CASSQTGSTEAFF. The CDR3 region has the DNA TGTGCCAGCAGCCAGACAGGGTCCACTGAAGCTTTCTTT.

Only one count was recorded for this clone. This specimen includes other DNA sequences encoding the same CDR3. The CDR3 spells CSVVVTEAFF. In DNA, the CDR3 is TGCAGCGTTGTGGTCACTGAAGCTTTCTTT. This chain connects TRBV29-1 to TRBJ1-1; unclear D gene. Germline V lookup: CDR1 SQVTM, CDR2 ANQGSEA. The CDR3 extends over 10 amino acids. V shed 4 bases and J shed 4 bases, with 4 bases lying between them.

This chain joins TRBV2 and TRBJ2-3, with 9 positions matching TRBD2. CDR1 is SNHLY, CDR2 FYNNEI, per germline. The length of the CDR3 is 13 residues. With 10 bases clipped from V and 1 base from J, the junction kept 3 bases outside the gene matches. The CDR3 protein is CATRTSGTDTQYF. The CDR3, as DNA: TGTGCCACCCGGACTAGCGGCACAGATACGCAGTATTTT.

The CDR3 DNA is TGCGCCAGCAGCTGGACAGGAGAGTCTCAAAGCAATGAGCAGTTCTTC. It codes for CASSWTGESQSNEQFF. V usage is TRBV5-1 and J usage is TRBJ2-1, with 7 bases matching TRBD1. There are 16 residues in the CDR3. Germline loops: CDR1 SGHRS, CDR2 YFSETQ. V was pared by 3 bases and J by 6 bases, with 12 bases of the junction left unmatched.

The chain couples TRBV7-2 to TRBJ2-4; TRBD2 agrees at 8 bases. With 3 bases clipped from V and 2 bases from J, the junction kept 3 bases outside the gene matches. CDR3 length: 15 amino acids. The V gene's germline CDR1 is SGHTA and CDR2 FQGNSA. This CDR3 is CASSFKRESKNIQYF. Written as DNA, the CDR3 is TGTGCCAGCAGCTTCAAGCGGGAGTCCAAAAACATTCAGTACTTC.

The rearrangement links TRBV9 to TRBJ1-4; 7 bases fit TRBD1. V lost 4 bases and J lost 7; bases outside the gene matches: 4. In germline, CDR1 is SGDLS, CDR2 YYNGEE. There are 13 residues in the CDR3. For the CDR3, the DNA is TGTGCCAGCAGCCCTAGGGACAGTGAAAAACTGTTTTTT. Its protein product is CASSPRDSEKLFF.

The CDR3 here is CASSPATGENEQYF. CDR3 DNA: TGTGCCAGCTCCCCTGCGACAGGGGAAAACGAGCAGTACTTC. The chain combines TRBV18 with TRBJ2-7, with 8 bases identical to TRBD1. The J segment lost 5 bases and the V segment lost 6 bases, leaving 9 bases of the junction unmatched. The V gene's germline CDR1 is KGHSH and CDR2 LQKENI. The CDR3 sequence is 14 residues long.

The V and J genes are TRBV18 and TRBJ2-1, with a tentative D call TRBD2 (5 bases). Looked up from germline, CDR1 is KGHSH and CDR2 is LQKENI. This CDR3 spans 15 amino acids. The germline V and J ends were trimmed by 3 bases and 10 bases, with 19 bases remaining between them. Here the CDR3 reads CASSPRRGSLDEQFF. CDR3 nucleotides: TGTGCCAGCTCACCCCGACGGGGTTCATTAGACGAGCAGTTCTTC.

The V call is TRBV6-6, the J call TRBJ1-2; 7 nucleotides align to TRBD1. Germline values: CDR1 MNHNY, CDR2 SVGAGI (reference sequence). CDR3 size: 16 residues. The ends lost 0 bases at V and 0 bases at J; junction bases unmatched: 4. The CDR3 reads CASSYSKGQTNYGYTF. The CDR3 nucleotides read TGTGCCAGCAGTTACTCAAAGGGACAGACTAACTATGGCTACACCTTC.

The chain combines TRBV5-1 with TRBJ2-3, with D perhaps assigned TRBD1 or TRBD2 (5 bases each). The CDR3 runs 16 residues. The germline V gene encodes CDR1 SGHRS and CDR2 YFSETQ. Between the trimmed V and J ends, which lost 6 bases and 6 bases, there was a span of 23 bases. CDR3 in DNA: TGCGCCAGCAATGACCACAACTCGCAGGGACGGGATACGCAGTATTTT. Its protein product is CASNDHNSQGRDTQYF. The full variable domain, with the rest looked up from reference TRBV5-1 and TRBJ2-3, is KAGVTQTPRYLIKTRGQQVTLSCSPISGHRSVSWYQQTPGQGLQFLFEYFSETQRNKGNFPGRFSGRQFSNSRSEMNVSTLELGDSALYLCASNDHNSQGRDTQYFGPGTRLTVL.

The CDR3 DNA reads as TGTGCCACCAGCAGCGTATCAGGGTATACGGTTCCCTACGAGCAGTACTTC. Translating gives CATSSVSGYTVPYEQYF. J is TRBJ2-7 and V is TRBV15, with D possibly TRBD1 on 5 matching bases. CDR3 length: 17 residues. Germline loops: CDR1 LNHNV, CDR2 YYDKDF (reference sequence). Trimming stripped 3 bases from V and 2 bases from J, with 20 bases between.

This sequence joins TRBV11-2 and TRBJ2-7; D unclear. Per germline, CDR1 SGHAT and CDR2 FQNNGV. CDR3 size: 12 residues. V lost 4 bases, J lost 5 bases, and 9 bases lay in between. The CDR3 DNA follows: TGTGCCAGCAGCTCGGGTTATCACGAGCAGTACTTC. Amino acids: CASSSGYHEQYF.

The chain couples TRBV15 to TRBJ2-3; 7 bases map to TRBD1. The V segment lost 0 bases and the J segment 3 bases; nucleotides outside the gene matches: 6. CDR1 is LNHNV, CDR2 YYDKDF, per germline (reference sequence). This CDR3 is built from 16 residues. The CDR3 bases are TGTGCCACCAGCAGAGATACAGGGGTTGGGACAGATACGCAGTATTTT. As protein: CATSRDTGVGTDTQYF.

The chain is built from TRBV7-9 and TRBJ1-5; TRBD1 matches 7 bases. The V and J ends lost 2 bases and 2 bases, in that order; junction bases with no gene match: 9. The length of the CDR3 is 17 residues. Germline CDR1 reads SEHNR; CDR2 reads FQNEAQ (reference sequence). CDR3 bases: TGTGCCAGCAGCTTACATTTCCGACAGGGAGGCAATCAGCCCCAGCATTTT. Its translation: CASSLHFRQGGNQPQHF. Combining the CDR3 with reference TRBV7-9 and TRBJ1-5 gives the whole variable domain DTGVSQNPRHKITKRGQNVTFRCDPISEHNRLYWYRQTLGQGPEFLTYFQNEAQLEKSRLLSDRFSAERPKGSFSTLEIQRTEQGDSAMYLCASSLHFRQGGNQPQHFGDGTRLSIL.

The chain links TRBV5-1 to TRBJ2-3, with TRBD2 matching 10 bases. The germline gives CDR1 SGHRS, CDR2 YFSETQ. The CDR3 is 16 amino acids. Unmatched junction bases numbered 10, after V lost 5 bases and J lost 4 bases. The CDR3 sequence: CASSPPLAGVPDTQYF. CDR3 DNA sequence: TGCGCCAGCAGTCCCCCCCTAGCGGGAGTTCCAGATACGCAGTATTTT.

The chain recombines TRBV5-1 with TRBJ2-1; 10 bases are shared with TRBD1. CDR1 is SGHRS and CDR2 is YFSETQ in the germline V gene. After removal of 4 bases from V and 8 bases from J, the junction contained 12 bases not matched to a gene. The CDR3 length is 16 residues. The CDR3 region is CASSRRQGATADEQFF. CDR3 DNA: TGCGCCAGCAGCCGCAGACAGGGGGCGACTGCCGATGAGCAGTTCTTC.

In this sample, this clone turned up once. The chain joins TRBV5-1 to TRBJ1-1; the D is unclear. Trimming pared 0 bases from V and 0 bases from J, leaving 12 bases between. The CDR3 covers 16 residues. Germline CDR1 SGHRS, CDR2 YFSETQ. The chain's CDR3 is CASSLGPGGMNTEAFF. CDR3 sequence (DNA): TGCGCCAGCAGCTTGGGCCCTGGAGGGATGAACACTGAAGCTTTCTTT.

The chain has TRBV10-3 and TRBJ2-1, with D hard to call. Germline loops: CDR1 ENHRY, CDR2 SYGVKD. The CDR3 runs to 14 residues. The V and J ends lost 3 bases and 7 bases respectively, with 13 bases between them. The CDR3 protein is CAISEWELLNEQFF. In nucleotides, the CDR3 is TGTGCCATCAGTGAATGGGAACTCCTTAATGAGCAGTTCTTC.

Comment on this clone: At the DNA level, this CDR3 is encoded by other sequences in the same sample as well. The chain couples TRBV5-1 to TRBJ2-3, with 14 bases lining up with TRBD2. CDR1 and CDR2 (germline): SGHRS, YFSETQ. J was trimmed by 6 bases and V by 2 bases; bases with no gene match: 5. The length of the CDR3 is 16 residues. The CDR3 loop is CASSLPGLAGVDTQYF. CDR3 bases: TGCGCCAGCAGCTTACCGGGACTAGCGGGAGTGGATACGCAGTATTTT.

A remark on this clone: The identical CDR3 is also encoded by other nucleotide sequences in the sample. The chain employs TRBV4-1 and TRBJ1-5; D may be TRBD1 (5 bases). Trimming cost V 4 bases and J 0 bases, with 7 bases left between them. Germline CDR1 MGHRA, CDR2 YSYEKL. The CDR3 length is 14 residues. The CDR3 sequence is CASSPQGSNQPQHF. In DNA form, the CDR3 reads TGCGCCAGCAGCCCCCAGGGTAGCAATCAGCCCCAGCATTTT.